These 9 T cell receptor beta chains were all obtained from the same sample, sequenced in a study of beta chain features in type 1 diabetes. The investigators reverse transcribed all of the isolated RNA, so they sequenced expressed TCRB transcripts. Profiled with immunoSEQ multiplex PCR; TCRdb holds only in-frame clones, not every one. Here the sample spans some 220,000 clones, roughly a tenth being singletons. Sequenced sample: central memory CD4+ T cells from blood. The receptor source for this set is a man between 18 and 29 years old in good health.

There are a few counts of this clone. The chain employs TRBV7-2 and TRBJ2-2; TRBD1 matches 7 bases. J lost 2 bases, V lost 7 bases, and 7 bases had no gene match. CDR1 is SGHTA and CDR2 is FQGNSA in the germline V gene. The CDR3 loop spans 15 amino acids. The CDR3 protein is CASNPGTANTGELFF. CDR3 sequence (DNA): TGTGCCAGCAACCCCGGGACAGCAAACACCGGGGAGCTGTTTTTT.

This clone turned up a few times. The chain has TRBV6-5 and TRBJ2-1; TRBD2 matches 7 bases. The V segment lost 4 bases and the J segment 5 bases; nucleotides outside the gene matches: 5. The CDR3 is 14 amino acids. Germline-derived CDR1 and CDR2 are MNHEY and SVGAGI. CDR3 DNA: TGTGCCAGCAGTTTGATCGCGGGAGACAATGAGCAGTTCTTC. Encoded protein: CASSLIAGDNEQFF.

This clone was counted ten times or more. The chain uses TRBV9 and TRBJ2-3; TRBD2 aligns across 9 bases. This CDR3 is built from 14 residues. V shed 3 bases and J 5 bases; nucleotides not matched to a gene: 4. Germline loops: CDR1 SGDLS, CDR2 YYNGEE. CDR3 region: CASSGLAEGDTQYF. CDR3 coding DNA: TGTGCCAGCAGCGGACTAGCGGAAGGAGATACGCAGTATTTT.

The chain has TRBV30 and TRBJ2-7, with D perhaps given as TRBD1 or TRBD2 (5 bases each). Germline CDR1 reads GTSNPN; CDR2 reads SVGIG (reference sequence). V was clipped by 5 bases and J by 6 bases, with 20 bases between them. The CDR3 is made up of 14 amino acids. The CDR3 coding sequence is TGTGCCTGGCGTAAAGCCGGGGCCGGAGTCGAGCAGTACTTC. Encoded protein: CAWRKAGAGVEQYF.

This clone occurred many times. Other DNA sequences within the sample encode an identical CDR3. V gene TRBV11-2 combines with J gene TRBJ2-5, with D unresolved. Germline V gene data show CDR1 as SGHAT and CDR2 as FQNNGV. The CDR3 contains 13 residues. Trimming pared 3 bases from V and 2 bases from J, leaving 7 bases between. The CDR3 spells CASSFGSQETQYF. In DNA, the CDR3 is TGTGCCAGCAGCTTTGGAAGTCAAGAGACCCAGTACTTC.

The rearrangement joins TRBV4-2 to TRBJ2-1, with 9 bases fitting TRBD1. The J segment lost 2 bases and the V segment lost 2 bases, leaving 7 bases of the junction unmatched. This CDR3 comprises 17 residues. CDR1 LGHNA and CDR2 YNFKEQ come from the germline V gene. CDR3 sequence (DNA): TGTGCCAGCAGCCAAAACCCCGGGACAGGGACCTACAATGAGCAGTTCTTC. This translates into CASSQNPGTGTYNEQFF.

The J gene is TRBJ1-1, the V gene TRBV6-5; 8 bases are a match to TRBD1. V was pared by 6 bases and J by 4 bases, with 10 bases of the junction left unmatched. The CDR3 spans 15 residues. Germline CDR1 is MNHEY and CDR2 is SVGAGI. The CDR3 nucleotides are TGTGCCAGCAGATATTCAGGGGGCACGGGCACTGAAGCTTTCTTT. Its translation is CASRYSGGTGTEAFF.

This clone was counted a few times. CDR3 amino acids: CASHSGLSYNEQFF. The CDR3 DNA is TGTGCCAGTCATAGCGGGCTCTCCTACAATGAGCAGTTCTTC. This chain links TRBV2 with TRBJ2-1; 7 positions agree with TRBD2. Germline values: CDR1 SNHLY, CDR2 FYNNEI. This CDR3 is built from 14 residues. The trim removed 9 bases at V and 0 bases at J, leaving 5 bases unmatched. The full variable domain, with the rest looked up from reference TRBV2 and TRBJ2-1, is EPEVTQTPSHQVTQMGQEVILRCVPISNHLYFYWYRQILGQKVEFLVSFYNNEISEKSEIFDDQFSVERPDGSNFTLKIRSTKLEDSAMYFCASHSGLSYNEQFFGPGTRLTVL.

This clone has more than one count but fewer than ten. The CDR3, as DNA: TGTGCCAGCAGCCCCGCGGTAACCAACACCGGGGAGCTGTTTTTT. Protein: CASSPAVTNTGELFF. The J gene is TRBJ2-2, the V gene TRBV9; D unclear. The V gene's germline CDR1 is SGDLS and CDR2 YYNGEE. The CDR3 runs to 15 residues. V lost 4 bases, J lost 2 bases, and 12 bases lay in between.